The 14 T cell receptor beta chains below come from one sample, sequenced in a study of T cells and Merkel cell carcinoma outcomes. Produced via immunoSEQ multiplex PCR; TCRdb's table is partial and in-frame only. The table lists 450 to 600 clones, around 87% of them singletons. Input material: tumor tissue from Merkel cell carcinoma. The receptor set was obtained from a human donor with Merkel cell carcinoma.

The J gene is TRBJ1-1, the V gene TRBV12-5, with unresolved D. This CDR3 spans 13 amino acids. V was shortened by 6 bases and J by 4 bases, with 12 bases between the two germline ends. Germline assignment: CDR1 LGHNT and CDR2 FRNRAP. CDR3 protein: CASGREVGTEAFF. In nucleotides, the CDR3 is TGTGCTAGTGGGCGGGAAGTCGGCACTGAAGCTTTCTTT. Full variable domain (missing parts from reference TRBV12-5 and TRBJ1-1): DARVTQTPRHKVTEMGQEVTMRCQPILGHNTVFWYRQTMMQGLELLAYFRNRAPLDDSGMPKDRFSAEMPDATLATLKIQPSEPRDSAVYFCASGREVGTEAFFGQGTRLTVV.

V and J are TRBV9 and TRBJ1-1; D unresolved. V was clipped by 5 bases and J by 3 bases, with 8 bases between them. Germline V lookup: CDR1 SGDLS, CDR2 YYNGEE. The CDR3 length is 12 residues. The CDR3 protein is CASSVGDTEAFF. The CDR3 bases are TGTGCCAGCAGTGTCGGTGACACTGAAGCTTTCTTT. Combining the CDR3 with reference TRBV9 and TRBJ1-1 gives the whole variable domain DSGVTQTPKHLITATGQRVTLRCSPRSGDLSVYWYQQSLDQGLQFLIQYYNGEERAKGNILERFSAQQFPDLHSELNLSSLELGDSALYFCASSVGDTEAFFGQGTRLTVV.

V and J are TRBV28 and TRBJ2-1; 8 positions match TRBD1. With 6 bases clipped from V and 6 bases from J, the junction kept 10 bases outside the gene matches. Germline V CDR1 and CDR2: MDHEN, SYDVKM. There are 15 residues in the CDR3. CDR3 nucleotide sequence: TGTGCCAGCAGCCTAGCCTCGACAGGGGTCAATGAGCAGTTCTTC. It encodes CASSLASTGVNEQFF.

In this sample, this clone turned up once. The chain combines TRBV19 with TRBJ2-7, with TRBD1 as a possible D gene (5 bases). CDR1 and CDR2 (germline): LNHDA, SQIVND (reference sequence). The CDR3 is made up of 14 amino acids. Trimming took off 3 bases at V and 3 bases at J, with 12 bases between the two ends. The CDR3 DNA sequence: TGTGCCAGTAGTATTGATGGACACGTCTACGAGCAGTACTTC. Translation gives CASSIDGHVYEQYF.

The rearrangement joins TRBV4-3 to TRBJ2-7, with TRBD2 as a possible D gene (7 bases). Germline assignment: CDR1 LGHNA and CDR2 YSLEER. The CDR3 runs to 14 residues. With 0 bases removed from V and 5 bases from J, the gap between germline ends came to 11 bases. CDR3: CASSQDRGADEQYF. The CDR3, as DNA: TGCGCCAGCAGCCAAGATCGGGGGGCTGACGAGCAGTACTTC.

The V and J genes are TRBV6-1 and TRBJ1-1; the match to TRBD1 covers 7 bases. Trimming removed 7 bases from V and 1 base from J; junction bases left unmatched: 9. CDR1 is MNHNS and CDR2 is SASEGT in the germline V gene. This CDR3 is built from 15 residues. The DNA for the CDR3 is TGTGCCAGCACCTACATCGGGACAGAGAACACTGAAGCTTTCTTT. It encodes CASTYIGTENTEAFF.

The V call is TRBV4-3, the J call TRBJ2-1; D is perhaps TRBD2 (6 bases). The CDR3 length is 13 residues. Germline lookup yields CDR1 LGHNA and CDR2 YSLEER. V lost 10 bases, J lost 10 bases, and 20 bases lay in between. The CDR3 DNA is TGCGCCAACAACCAAGGGCGGGATAGCGAGCAGTTCTTC. Translating it yields CANNQGRDSEQFF.

This chain connects TRBV5-1 to TRBJ2-7; TRBD2 matches at 10 bases. This CDR3 comprises 18 residues. Looked up from germline, CDR1 is SGHRS and CDR2 is YFSETQ. J lost 4 bases, V lost 0 bases, and 13 bases had no gene match. This CDR3 is CASSLEGSGRGLLYEQYF. As DNA, the CDR3 is TGCGCCAGCAGCTTGGAGGGCAGCGGGAGGGGTCTTCTGTACGAGCAGTACTTC.

The gene calls are TRBV7-2 and TRBJ1-5; D gene ambiguous. Trimming pared 1 base from V and 2 bases from J, leaving 9 bases between. The CDR3 loop spans 15 amino acids. The germline V gene has CDR1 SGHTA and CDR2 FQGNSA. In DNA form, the CDR3 reads TGTGCCAGCAGCTTAGTTCAGGTTGGCAATCAGCCCCAGCATTTT. The encoded protein is CASSLVQVGNQPQHF.

V and J are TRBV5-8 and TRBJ1-4; 9 bases map to TRBD1. Germline CDR1 SGHTS, CDR2 YDEGEE. The CDR3 runs to 17 residues. Trimming cost V 4 bases and J 0 bases; bases outside gene matches: 7. CDR3 loop: CASSRRDRAATNEKLFF. In nucleotides, the CDR3 is TGTGCCAGCAGCCGACGGGACAGGGCTGCAACTAATGAAAAACTGTTTTTT.

The gene calls are TRBV27 and TRBJ1-2; TRBD1 is a possible D gene (5 bases). With 0 bases removed from V and 3 bases from J, the gap between germline ends came to 11 bases. Germline CDR1 reads MNHEY; CDR2 reads SMNVEV (reference sequence). The CDR3 consists of 15 residues. CDR3 amino acids: CASSLSGDHYYGYTF. The CDR3 DNA reads TGTGCCAGCAGTTTATCAGGGGACCATTACTATGGCTACACCTTC.

The chain employs TRBV10-2 and TRBJ1-2; D unclear. The CDR3 loop spans 12 amino acids. Germline assignment: CDR1 WSHSY and CDR2 SAAADI. V was shortened by 11 bases and J by 5 bases, with 15 bases between the two germline ends. In DNA form, the CDR3 reads TGCGCCGCCGCCCCGGGAGGGTATGGCTACACCTTC. Protein sequence: CAAAPGGYGYTF.

This chain connects TRBV9 to TRBJ2-1; TRBD2 aligns across 11 bases. Germline loops: CDR1 SGDLS, CDR2 YYNGEE. Trimming cost V 4 bases and J 4 bases; bases outside gene matches: 7. The CDR3 length is 16 residues. The CDR3 reads CASSISGTSGYNEQFF. The CDR3 bases are TGTGCCAGCAGCATTTCCGGGACTAGCGGTTACAATGAGCAGTTCTTC.

This clone was seen more than once but under ten times. The chain joins TRBV12-5 to TRBJ2-1, with a tentative D call TRBD2 (7 bases). The CDR3 has 16 residues. Germline V CDR1 and CDR2: LGHNT, FRNRAP. Trimming pared 3 bases from V and 4 bases from J, leaving 16 bases between. CDR3 sequence reads: CASGFPEGGPYNEQFF. The CDR3, as DNA: TGTGCTAGTGGTTTCCCGGAGGGGGGGCCTTACAATGAGCAGTTCTTC.